This T cell receptor (beta chain) appears in the sequencing data of a study of T cell repertoires in cytomegalovirus infection. Study-level points and caveats: HLA-C-restricted CMV clonotypes gave the most frequent clonotype in two of eight donors.

The table lists this clonotype with many counts. What it recognizes is unknown. TCRdb re-called the reads through MiXCR, storing one row per CDR3 protein. Seen here are hundreds of thousands of distinct CDR3 sequences, 11% observed once, and the top ten hold roughly a tenth. V was clipped by 6 bases and J by 5 bases, with 19 bases between them. The CDR3 extends over 16 amino acids. The sequenced material came from PBMCs. The J gene is TRBJ2-2, the V gene TRBV12-3 or TRBV12-4; D ambiguous. The sequence derives from a human donor in good health (CMV status not recorded). Some clones in this sample may be carry-over from other donors' samples. The CDR3 here is CASSPDIKARTGELFF. The CDR3 DNA reads as TGTGCCAGCAGCCCCGACATAAAGGCGAGGACCGGGGAGCTGTTTTTT.